These 5 T cell receptor beta chains originate from one sample sequenced in a study of tumor-infiltrating lymphocytes in primary liver carcinoma. The roughly 20-31 mg bulk tissue piece was not sorted before simultaneous RNA and DNA extraction. A primer in the constant region served to generate TCR beta cDNA from roughly 450 ng of total RNA. Slightly modified ARM-PCR, run as three nested multiplex PCR rounds, produced the TCR beta libraries. Rounds one and two of PCR, each of roughly 10 cycles, were primed with TRBV1-TRBV30 forward primers and a C-beta reverse primer. Via MiXCR, TCRdb re-called the multiplex PCR reads, giving one row per CDR3 protein. The data show about 64,000 distinct CDR3 sequences, with over 60% seen just once and around two fifths held by the top ten. Sequenced: liver tumor tissue from sampling region 4. Documented subset: tumor region T4, right-lateral pole. The receptor source for this set is a man in his forties or fifties with primary liver carcinoma and hepatitis B virus infection.

On this clonotype itself: As the CDR3 is not closed by the conserved phenylalanine or tryptophan, this likely results from a read error. V gene TRBV29-1 combines with J gene TRBJ2-7; possibly TRBD1 or TRBD2 for D (5 bases each). This CDR3 comprises 16 residues. Germline V CDR1 and CDR2: SQVTM, ANQGSEA. V was cut by 7 bases and J by 2 bases, with 24 bases left in between. Written as DNA, the CDR3 is TGCAGCGCCATGGCATCCGGGACCGGCACTCCCTACGAGCAGTACTCC. It encodes CSAMASGTGTPYEQYS.

This clonotype qualifies as medium-sized. The chain links TRBV6-2 or TRBV6-3 to TRBJ2-7, with D maybe TRBD1 (5 bases). The CDR3 has 14 residues. With 1 base removed from V and 7 bases from J, the gap between germline ends came to 14 bases. Germline V gives CDR1 MNHEY, CDR2 SVGEGT. This chain's CDR3 is CASSYLKGFGEQYF. CDR3 nucleotides: TGTGCCAGCAGTTACTTGAAGGGGTTCGGGGAGCAGTACTTC.

The chain joins TRBV7-3 to TRBJ2-1; 9 nucleotides agree with TRBD1. The CDR3 is made up of 15 amino acids. The germline CDR1 and CDR2 sequences are SGHTA and FQGTGA. The trim removed 2 bases at V and 9 bases at J, leaving 8 bases unmatched. This CDR3 reads CASSLLGQGRGEQFF. The CDR3 region has the DNA TGTGCCAGCAGCTTACTCGGACAGGGGAGAGGTGAGCAGTTCTTC.

Regarding this clonotype: The CDR3 end shows no conserved phenylalanine or tryptophan, and so a read error is likely. The rearrangement joins TRBV12-3 or TRBV12-4 to TRBJ1-1, with 7 bases identical to TRBD1. The CDR3 consists of 13 residues. CDR3 residues: CASSKGAGTDAFS. The CDR3 DNA is TGTGCCAGCAGCAAGGGGGCAGGGACTGATGCTTTCTCT.

With regard to this clonotype: An end of the junction does not agree with germline; a read error may underlie this. The chain carries TRBV5-4 and TRBJ1-1, with D perhaps TRBD1 (5 bases). Germline V lookup: CDR1 SGHNT, CDR2 YYREEE (reference sequence). The CDR3 sequence is 14 residues long. CDR3 loop: CAGSLGTGNTEAFF. The CDR3 nucleotides are TGTGCCGGCAGCTTGGGGACGGGAAACACTGAAGCTTTCTTT.